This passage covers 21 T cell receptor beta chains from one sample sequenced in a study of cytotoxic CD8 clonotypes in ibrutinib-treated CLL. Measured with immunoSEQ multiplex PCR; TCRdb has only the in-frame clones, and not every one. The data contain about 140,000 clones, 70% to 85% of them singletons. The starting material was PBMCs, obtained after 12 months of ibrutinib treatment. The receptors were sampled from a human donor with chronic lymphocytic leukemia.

The CDR3 reads CASSQGLAGLFGGTDTQYF. In DNA, the CDR3 is TGCGCCAGCAGCCAAGGACTAGCGGGACTCTTTGGAGGCACAGATACGCAGTATTTT. The chain recombines TRBV4-1 with TRBJ2-3; TRBD2 agrees at 11 bases. This CDR3 comprises 19 residues. Germline CDR1 MGHRA, CDR2 YSYEKL. V lost 1 base, J lost 1 base, and 10 bases stayed unmatched.

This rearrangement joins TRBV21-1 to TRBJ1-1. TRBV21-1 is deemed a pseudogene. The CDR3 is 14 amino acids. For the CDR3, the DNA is TGTGCCAGCAGCAAAGTCAAGGGTTACACTGAAGCTTTCTTT. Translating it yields CASSKVKGYTEAFF.

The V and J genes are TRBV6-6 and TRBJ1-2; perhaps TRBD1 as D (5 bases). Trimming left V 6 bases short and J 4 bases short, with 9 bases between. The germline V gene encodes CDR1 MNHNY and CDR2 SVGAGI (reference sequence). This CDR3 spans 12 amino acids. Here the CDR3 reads CASRGESYGYTF. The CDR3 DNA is TGTGCCAGCAGAGGGGAGTCCTATGGCTACACCTTC.

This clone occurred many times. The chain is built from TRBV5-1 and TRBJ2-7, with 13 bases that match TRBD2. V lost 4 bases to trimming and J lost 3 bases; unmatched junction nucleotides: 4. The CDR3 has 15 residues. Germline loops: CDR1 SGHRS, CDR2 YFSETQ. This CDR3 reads CASSVGLAGVYEQYF. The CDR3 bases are TGCGCCAGCAGCGTAGGACTAGCGGGAGTCTACGAGCAGTACTTC. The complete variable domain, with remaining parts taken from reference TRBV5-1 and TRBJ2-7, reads KAGVTQTPRYLIKTRGQQVTLSCSPISGHRSVSWYQQTPGQGLQFLFEYFSETQRNKGNFPGRFSGRQFSNSRSEMNVSTLELGDSALYLCASSVGLAGVYEQYFGPGTRLTVT.

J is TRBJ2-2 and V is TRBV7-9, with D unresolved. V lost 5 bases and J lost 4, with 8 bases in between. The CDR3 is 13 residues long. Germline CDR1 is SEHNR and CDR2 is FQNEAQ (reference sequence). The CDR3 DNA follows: TGTGCCAGCAGCCCCAGACCCACCGGGGAGCTGTTTTTT. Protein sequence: CASSPRPTGELFF.

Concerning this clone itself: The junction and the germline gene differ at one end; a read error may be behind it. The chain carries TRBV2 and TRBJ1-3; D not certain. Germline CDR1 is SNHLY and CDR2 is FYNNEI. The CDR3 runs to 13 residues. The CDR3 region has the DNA TGTGCCAGCAGCGAAGGCGCTGGAAACACCATATATTTT. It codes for CASSEGAGNTIYF.

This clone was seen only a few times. CDR3 nucleotide sequence: TGTGCCAGTAGTCATGGCGGCTACAATGAGCAGTTCTTC. Its translation: CASSHGGYNEQFF. The chain is built from TRBV19 and TRBJ2-1; the D is unclear. The germline V gene encodes CDR1 LNHDA and CDR2 SQIVND (reference sequence). The V and J ends lost 5 bases and 3 bases respectively, with 8 bases between them. The CDR3 is made up of 13 amino acids.

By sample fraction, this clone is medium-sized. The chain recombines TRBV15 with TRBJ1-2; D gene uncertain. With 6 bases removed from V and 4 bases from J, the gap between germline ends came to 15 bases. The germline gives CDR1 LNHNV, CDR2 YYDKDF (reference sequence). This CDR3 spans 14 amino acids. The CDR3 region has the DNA TGTGCCACCAGGGAGCCCGGGGATCCCTATGGCTACACCTTC. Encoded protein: CATREPGDPYGYTF.

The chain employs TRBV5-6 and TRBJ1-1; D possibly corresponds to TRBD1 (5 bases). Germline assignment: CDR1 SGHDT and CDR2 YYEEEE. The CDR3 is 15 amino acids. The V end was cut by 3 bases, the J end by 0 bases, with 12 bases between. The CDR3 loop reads CASSSPGFLNTEAFF. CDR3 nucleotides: TGTGCCAGCAGCTCACCAGGGTTTTTGAACACTGAAGCTTTCTTT.

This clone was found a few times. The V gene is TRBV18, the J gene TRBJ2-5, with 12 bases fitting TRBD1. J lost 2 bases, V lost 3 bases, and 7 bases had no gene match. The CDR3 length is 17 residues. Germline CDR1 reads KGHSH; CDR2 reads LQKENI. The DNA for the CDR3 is TGTGCCAGCTCACCTCCGGGACAGGGGGCCCTACAAGAGACCCAGTACTTC. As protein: CASSPPGQGALQETQYF.

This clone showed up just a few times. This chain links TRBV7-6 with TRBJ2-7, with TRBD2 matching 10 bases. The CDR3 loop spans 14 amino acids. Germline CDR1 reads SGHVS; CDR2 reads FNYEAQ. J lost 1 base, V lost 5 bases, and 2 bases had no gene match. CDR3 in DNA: TGTGCCAGCAGCCTGACTAGCGGGTCCTACGAGCAGTACTTC. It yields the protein CASSLTSGSYEQYF.

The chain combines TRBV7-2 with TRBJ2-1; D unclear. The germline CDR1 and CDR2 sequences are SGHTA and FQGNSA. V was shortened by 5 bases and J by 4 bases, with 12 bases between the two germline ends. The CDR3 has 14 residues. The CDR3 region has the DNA TGTGCCAGCAGCGCTTACTACGGGTACAATGAGCAGTTCTTC. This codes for CASSAYYGYNEQFF.

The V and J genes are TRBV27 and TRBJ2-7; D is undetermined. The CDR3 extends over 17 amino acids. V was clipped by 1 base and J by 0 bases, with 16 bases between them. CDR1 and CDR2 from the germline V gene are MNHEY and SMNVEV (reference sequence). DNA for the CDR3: TGTGCCAGCAGTTTATACGCCGCGTGGGGAAGCTCCTACGAGCAGTACTTC. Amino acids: CASSLYAAWGSSYEQYF.

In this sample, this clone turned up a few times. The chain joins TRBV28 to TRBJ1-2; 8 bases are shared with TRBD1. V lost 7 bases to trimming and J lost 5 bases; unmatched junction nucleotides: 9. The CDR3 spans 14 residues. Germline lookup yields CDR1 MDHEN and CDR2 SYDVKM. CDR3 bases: TGTGCCAGCAATCCGGGACAGGACCATTATGGCTACACCTTC. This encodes CASNPGQDHYGYTF.

The CDR3 coding sequence is TGTGCCAGCAGCCAACAGACAGGGAGATCGGGACTGCGCACAGATACGCAGTATTTT. This sequence encodes CASSQQTGRSGLRTDTQYF. The gene calls are TRBV4-2 and TRBJ2-3; weak D call: TRBD1 (7 bases). This CDR3 is 19 amino acids long. The germline gives CDR1 LGHNA, CDR2 YNFKEQ. V was trimmed by 2 bases and J by 1 base, leaving 22 bases between them.

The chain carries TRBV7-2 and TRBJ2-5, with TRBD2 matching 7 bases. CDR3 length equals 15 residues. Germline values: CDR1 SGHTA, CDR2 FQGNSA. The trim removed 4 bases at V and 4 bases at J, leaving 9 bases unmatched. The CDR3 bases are TGTGCCAGCAGCTCCATGTCCGGGGGGTTAGAGACCCAGTACTTC. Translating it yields CASSSMSGGLETQYF. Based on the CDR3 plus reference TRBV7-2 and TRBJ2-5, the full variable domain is GAGVSQSPSNKVTEKGKDVELRCDPISGHTALYWYRQSLGQGLEFLIYFQGNSAPDKSGLPSDRFSAERTGGSVSTLTIQRTQQEDSAVYLCASSSMSGGLETQYFGPGTRLLVL.

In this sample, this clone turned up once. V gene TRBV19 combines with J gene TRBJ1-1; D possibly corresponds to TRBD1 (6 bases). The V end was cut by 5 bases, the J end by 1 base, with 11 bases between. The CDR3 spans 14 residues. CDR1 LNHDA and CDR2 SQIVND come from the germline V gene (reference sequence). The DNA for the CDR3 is TGTGCCAGTAGTGCGGACAGAGGGAACACTGAAGCTTTCTTT. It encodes CASSADRGNTEAFF.

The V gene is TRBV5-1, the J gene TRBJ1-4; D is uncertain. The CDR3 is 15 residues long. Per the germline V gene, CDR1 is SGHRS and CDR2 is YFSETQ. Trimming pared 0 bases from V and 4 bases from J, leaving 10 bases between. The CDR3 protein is CASSLVSASNEKLFF. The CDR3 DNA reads TGCGCCAGCAGCTTGGTTTCGGCGAGTAATGAAAAACTGTTTTTT.

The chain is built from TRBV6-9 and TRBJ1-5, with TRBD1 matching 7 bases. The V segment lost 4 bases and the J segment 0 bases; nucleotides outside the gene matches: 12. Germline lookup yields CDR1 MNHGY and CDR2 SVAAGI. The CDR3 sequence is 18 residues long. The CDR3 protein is CASSFLKKQGYSNQPQHF. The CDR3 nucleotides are TGTGCCAGCAGTTTCCTTAAGAAACAGGGGTATAGCAATCAGCCCCAGCATTTT.

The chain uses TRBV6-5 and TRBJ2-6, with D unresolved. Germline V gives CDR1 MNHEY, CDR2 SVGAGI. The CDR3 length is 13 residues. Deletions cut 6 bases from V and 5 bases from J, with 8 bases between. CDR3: CASRFDRANVLTF. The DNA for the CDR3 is TGTGCCAGCAGATTCGACAGGGCCAACGTCCTGACTTTC.

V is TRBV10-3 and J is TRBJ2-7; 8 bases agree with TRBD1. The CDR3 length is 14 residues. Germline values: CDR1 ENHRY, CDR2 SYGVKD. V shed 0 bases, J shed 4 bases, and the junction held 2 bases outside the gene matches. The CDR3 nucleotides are TGTGCCATCAGTGAGTCGGGACAGGAGTACGAGCAGTACTTC. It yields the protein CAISESGQEYEQYF.